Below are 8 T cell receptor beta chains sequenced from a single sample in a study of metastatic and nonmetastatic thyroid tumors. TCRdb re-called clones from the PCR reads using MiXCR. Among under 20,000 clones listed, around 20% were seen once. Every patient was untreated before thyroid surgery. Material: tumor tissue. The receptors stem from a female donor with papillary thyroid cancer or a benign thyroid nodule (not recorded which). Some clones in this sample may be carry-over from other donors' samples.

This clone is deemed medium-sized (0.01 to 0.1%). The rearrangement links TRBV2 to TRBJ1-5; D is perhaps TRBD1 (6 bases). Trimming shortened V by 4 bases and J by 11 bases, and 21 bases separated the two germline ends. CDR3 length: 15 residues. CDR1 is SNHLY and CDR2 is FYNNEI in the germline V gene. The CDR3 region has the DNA TGTGCCAGCAGTGTTGACAGGCTCTTAATCAAGTCCCAGCATTTT. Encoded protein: CASSVDRLLIKSQHF. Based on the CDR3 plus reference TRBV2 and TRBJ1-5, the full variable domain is EPEVTQTPSHQVTQMGQEVILRCVPISNHLYFYWYRQILGQKVEFLVSFYNNEISEKSEIFDDQFSVERPDGSNFTLKIRSTKLEDSAMYFCASSVDRLLIKSQHFGDGTRLSIL.

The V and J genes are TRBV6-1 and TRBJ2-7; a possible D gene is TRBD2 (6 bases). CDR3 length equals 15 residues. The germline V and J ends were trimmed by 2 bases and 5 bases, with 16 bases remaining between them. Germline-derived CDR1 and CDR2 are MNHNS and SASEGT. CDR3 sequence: CASSESSGGPDEQYF. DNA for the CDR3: TGTGCCAGCAGTGAATCGTCTGGAGGGCCCGACGAGCAGTACTTC.

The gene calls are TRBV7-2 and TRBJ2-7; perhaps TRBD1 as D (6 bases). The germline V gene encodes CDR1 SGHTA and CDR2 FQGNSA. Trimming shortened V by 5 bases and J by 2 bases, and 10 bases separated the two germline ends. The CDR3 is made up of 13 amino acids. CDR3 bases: TGTGCCAGCAGCCCCCGGACAGCCTACGAGCAGTACTTC. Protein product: CASSPRTAYEQYF.

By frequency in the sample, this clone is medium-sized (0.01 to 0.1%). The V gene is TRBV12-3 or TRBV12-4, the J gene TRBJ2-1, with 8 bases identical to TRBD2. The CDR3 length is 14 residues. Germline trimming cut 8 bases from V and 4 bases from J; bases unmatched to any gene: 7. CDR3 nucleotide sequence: TGTGCCAGCGGGAGGGCGGGAGGTTACAATGAGCAGTTCTTC. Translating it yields CASGRAGGYNEQFF.

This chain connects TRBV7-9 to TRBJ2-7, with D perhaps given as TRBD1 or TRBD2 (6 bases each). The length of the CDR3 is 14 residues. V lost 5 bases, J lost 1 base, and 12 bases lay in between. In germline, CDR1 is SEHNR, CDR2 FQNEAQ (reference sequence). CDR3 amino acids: CASSPQGGSYEQYF. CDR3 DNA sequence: TGTGCCAGCAGCCCCCAAGGGGGGTCCTACGAGCAGTACTTC.

CDR3 DNA: TGCAGTGCCGGGGGTAGCGGTAGTAATGAGCAGTTCTTC. Translated: CSAGGSGSNEQFF. The chain joins TRBV20-1 to TRBJ2-1; D perhaps matches TRBD2 (6 bases). V lost 6 bases and J 7 bases, leaving 16 bases between the germline ends. The CDR3 consists of 13 residues. Looked up from germline, CDR1 is DFQATT and CDR2 is SNEGSKA (reference sequence).

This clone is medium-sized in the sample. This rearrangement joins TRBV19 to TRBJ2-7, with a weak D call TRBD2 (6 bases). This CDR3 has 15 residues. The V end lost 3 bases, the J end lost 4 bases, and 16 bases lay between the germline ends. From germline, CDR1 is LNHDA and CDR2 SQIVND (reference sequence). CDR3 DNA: TGTGCCAGTAGTATCTCGGGACCGGGGGTATACGAGCAGTACTTC. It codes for CASSISGPGVYEQYF.

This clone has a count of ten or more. This CDR3 reads CASSLNGQGQETQYF. CDR3 nucleotides: TGTGCCAGCAGCTTAAATGGGCAGGGACAAGAGACCCAGTACTTC. The J gene is TRBJ2-5, the V gene TRBV7-9; D possibly corresponds to TRBD1 (5 bases). The CDR3 contains 15 residues. CDR1 is SEHNR, CDR2 FQNEAQ, per germline (reference sequence). Trimming cost V 2 bases and J 2 bases, with 12 bases left between them.